What follows are 14 T cell receptor beta chains derived from one specimen sequenced in a study of cytomegalovirus exposure and HLA in healthy donors. PCR amplification relied on 60 Vbeta primers (plus 13 Jbeta primers). The assay was immunoSEQ multiplex PCR, and TCRdb's table has in-frame clones only and misses some. The table has around 150,000 clones, 75% to 85% seen once. The sequencing input was PBMCs. The receptors come from a man aged 25-45 years in good health and CMV-seronegative.

The CDR3 DNA reads as TGTGCCAGCAGTTTAGATTGGGCAGGGAACTATGGCTACACCTTC. This translates into CASSLDWAGNYGYTF. The chain uses TRBV28 and TRBJ1-2; TRBD1 is a possible D gene (5 bases). The CDR3 totals 15 residues. The germline CDR1 and CDR2 sequences are MDHEN and SYDVKM. The ends were cut back, 2 bases at V and 2 bases at J, with 12 bases in the middle.

The gene calls are TRBV7-8 and TRBJ2-1; 8 nucleotides match TRBD1. This CDR3 region has 17 residues. The germline V gene has CDR1 SGHVS and CDR2 FQNEAQ. V was clipped by 2 bases and J by 0 bases; unmatched bases: 6. CDR3 sequence reads: CASSLISRGLSYNEQFF. The CDR3 nucleotides read TGTGCCAGCAGCTTAATATCCAGGGGGCTCTCCTACAATGAGCAGTTCTTC. Combining the CDR3 with reference TRBV7-8 and TRBJ2-1 gives the whole variable domain GAGVSQSPRYKVAKRGQDVALRCDPISGHVSLFWYQQALGQGPEFLTYFQNEAQLDKSGLPSDRFFAERPEGSVSTLKIQRTQQEDSAVYLCASSLISRGLSYNEQFFGPGTRLTVL.

CDR3 region: CASSLVLDRGETQYF. CDR3 in DNA: TGCGCCAGCAGCCTCGTACTGGACAGGGGGGAGACCCAGTACTTC. The V and J genes are TRBV5-1 and TRBJ2-5, with 10 bases aligning to TRBD1. J lost 5 bases, V lost 4 bases, and 8 bases had no gene match. Germline lookup yields CDR1 SGHRS and CDR2 YFSETQ. This CDR3 region has 15 residues.

J is TRBJ1-5 and V is TRBV19; tentatively, D is TRBD1 (5 bases). The ends were cut back, 7 bases at V and 5 bases at J, with 15 bases in the middle. Germline CDR1 LNHDA, CDR2 SQIVND (reference sequence). The CDR3 covers 14 residues. CDR3 protein: CASTHWGVHQPQHF. Written as DNA, the CDR3 is TGTGCCAGTACCCATTGGGGGGTACATCAGCCCCAGCATTTT.

The sample holds a few counts of this clone. The chain employs TRBV5-4 and TRBJ1-1; no clear D gene. Deletions cut 1 base from V and 1 base from J, with 8 bases between. This CDR3 comprises 14 residues. The germline V gene encodes CDR1 SGHNT and CDR2 YYREEE (reference sequence). The DNA for the CDR3 is TGTGCCAGCAGCTTGAGCCGGGGGAACACTGAAGCTTTCTTT. Its protein product is CASSLSRGNTEAFF.

This sequence joins TRBV6-5 and TRBJ2-1; TRBD2 matches at 12 bases. CDR3 length equals 15 residues. From germline, CDR1 is MNHEY and CDR2 SVGAGI. Losses at the gene ends were 0 bases for V and 9 bases for J; bases not matched to a gene: 3. Here the CDR3 reads CASSYSLAGGCEQFF. CDR3 sequence (DNA): TGTGCCAGCAGTTACTCACTAGCGGGGGGTTGTGAGCAGTTCTTC.

Concerning this clone itself: Compared with germline, one end of the junction differs, possibly owing to a read error. The gene calls are TRBV11-2 and TRBJ2-4; D gene uncertain. The CDR3 runs 14 residues. Per the germline V gene, CDR1 is SGHAT and CDR2 is FQNNGV. This CDR3 is CASSLGASNNIQYF. CDR3 bases: TGTGCCAGCAGCTTAGGGGCCTCCAACAACATTCAGTACTTC.

The genes are TRBV28 and TRBJ2-7, with D maybe TRBD2 (7 bases). V was cut by 7 bases and J by 1 base, with 11 bases left in between. CDR1 MDHEN and CDR2 SYDVKM come from the germline V gene. The CDR3 is 13 residues long. This CDR3 reads CASKEGGSYEQYF. The DNA of the CDR3 is TGTGCCAGCAAGGAGGGGGGGTCCTACGAGCAGTACTTC.

The chain carries TRBV29-1 and TRBJ2-2, with TRBD2 matching 8 bases. The length of the CDR3 is 19 residues. The V gene end was trimmed by 6 bases and the J gene end by 0 bases; junction bases not matched to a gene: 18. The germline gives CDR1 SQVTM, CDR2 ANQGSEA. CDR3 in DNA: TGCAGCGTGGGGGTACGAGCGGGGGTATCTAAAGCGAACACCGGGGAGCTGTTTTTT. It translates to CSVGVRAGVSKANTGELFF.

The chain employs TRBV5-1 and TRBJ2-3; 7 nucleotides match TRBD2. J gave up 4 bases and V 3 bases, and 14 bases lay outside the gene matches. Germline CDR1 is SGHRS and CDR2 is YFSETQ. The CDR3 has 17 residues. In DNA, the CDR3 is TGCGCCAGCAGCTCCCCTGAGGGAAGCGGGGCCGCAGATACGCAGTATTTT. It encodes CASSSPEGSGAADTQYF.

The V and J genes are TRBV28 and TRBJ2-5, with D tentatively TRBD1 (5 bases). The CDR3 contains 15 residues. Per germline, CDR1 MDHEN and CDR2 SYDVKM. Trimming took off 1 base at V and 3 bases at J, with 12 bases between the two ends. Written as DNA, the CDR3 is TGTGCCAGCAGTTTATTTGGAGAACAGGAAGAGACCCAGTACTTC. Translated: CASSLFGEQEETQYF.

The chain carries TRBV4-3 and TRBJ1-6; 8 bases are a match to TRBD1. The CDR3 has 16 amino acids. The junction had 8 bases not matched to a gene; V was cut back by 1 base and J by 9 bases. The germline V gene has CDR1 LGHNA and CDR2 YSLEER. CDR3 in DNA: TGCGCCAGCAGCCAAGTCCCAGGACAGGGTGGTTCACCCCTCCACTTT. Its protein is CASSQVPGQGGSPLHF.

This chain links TRBV6-5 with TRBJ1-1; unclear D gene. The CDR3 totals 13 residues. V was pared by 0 bases and J by 3 bases, with 5 bases between. The V gene's germline CDR1 is MNHEY and CDR2 SVGAGI. The CDR3 protein is CASSYSSDTEAFF. The DNA for the CDR3 is TGTGCCAGCAGTTACTCGAGTGACACTGAAGCTTTCTTT.

The V call is TRBV10-3, the J call TRBJ2-5, with TRBD2 as a possible D gene (5 bases). The DNA end is more similar to TRBJ2-7, so the J call may be wrong. Per the germline V gene, CDR1 is ENHRY and CDR2 is SYGVKD. This CDR3 is built from 13 residues. In DNA form, the CDR3 reads TGTGCCATCAAGAGGGTCGCCAGCGGCGAGCAGTACTTC. It encodes CAIKRVASGEQYF.